This entry lists 22 T cell receptor beta chains sequenced from one sample in a study of beta chain features in type 1 diabetes. General study findings and limits: TCRB CDR3s were moderately but significantly shorter in Type 1 diabetes patients in all four CD4+ subsets.

Reverse transcribing all isolated RNA meant expressed TCRB transcripts were sequenced. Sequencing used immunoSEQ multiplex PCR; TCRdb keeps in-frame clones, though not all of them. The sample has tens of thousands of clones; roughly 49% are singletons. These receptors' antigens are unknown. Source material: central memory CD4+ T cells from blood. The receptors originated from a man aged 30-40 years with type 1 diabetes.

The chain has TRBV7-2 and TRBJ1-1; TRBD1 might be the D (5 bases). Per germline, CDR1 SGHTA and CDR2 FQGNSA. V was trimmed by 4 bases and J by 2 bases, leaving 8 bases between them. This CDR3 contains 13 residues. The CDR3 loop is CASSSDSNTEAFF. CDR3 sequence (DNA): TGTGCCAGCAGCTCCGACAGTAACACTGAAGCTTTCTTT.

V and J are TRBV29-1 and TRBJ2-5; 7 positions match TRBD1. Unmatched junction bases numbered 4, after V lost 5 bases and J lost 1 base. The CDR3 has 13 residues. Germline CDR1 reads SQVTM; CDR2 reads ANQGSEA. CDR3 residues: CSVTRDSQETQYF. The CDR3 DNA is TGCAGCGTTACAAGGGACAGCCAAGAGACCCAGTACTTC. Combining the CDR3 with reference TRBV29-1 and TRBJ2-5 gives the whole variable domain SAVISQKPSRDICQRGTSLTIQCQVDSQVTMMFWYRQQPGQSLTLIATANQGSEATYESGFVIDKFPISRPNLTFSTLTVSNMSPEDSSIYLCSVTRDSQETQYFGPGTRLLVL.

The rearrangement links TRBV9 to TRBJ2-7, with a weak D call TRBD2 (6 bases). V lost 0 bases and J 2 bases, leaving 9 bases between the germline ends. The CDR3 consists of 14 residues. CDR1 and CDR2 (germline): SGDLS, YYNGEE. CDR3 region: CASSVGGDPYEQYF. The CDR3 coding sequence is TGTGCCAGCAGCGTAGGGGGGGACCCCTACGAGCAGTACTTC.

J is TRBJ1-5 and V is TRBV6-1, with D unclear. This CDR3 has 14 residues. Germline V gene sequence: CDR1 MNHNS, CDR2 SASEGT. The V end was cut by 7 bases, the J end by 4 bases, with 14 bases between. CDR3 protein: CASNTYRENQPQHF. The DNA of the CDR3 is TGTGCCAGCAACACGTACAGAGAAAATCAGCCCCAGCATTTT.

The chain couples TRBV5-1 to TRBJ2-7, with D tentatively TRBD1 (6 bases). Germline CDR1 SGHRS, CDR2 YFSETQ. V was shortened by 1 base and J by 5 bases, with 13 bases between the two germline ends. The CDR3 covers 14 residues. The CDR3 sequence is CASSLMGQEDEQYF. In DNA form, the CDR3 reads TGCGCCAGCAGCTTGATGGGACAAGAGGACGAGCAGTACTTC.

The chain combines TRBV30 with TRBJ2-3; tentative D call: TRBD2 (5 bases). V lost 1 base, J lost 5 bases, and 13 bases lay in between. The CDR3 runs to 14 residues. In germline, CDR1 is GTSNPN, CDR2 SVGIG (reference sequence). The CDR3 is CAWSEERNLDTQYF. Here the CDR3 DNA reads TGTGCCTGGAGTGAAGAGCGGAACTTAGATACGCAGTATTTT.

This clone came up a few times. This chain joins TRBV27 and TRBJ2-3, with TRBD2 matching over 14 bases. V shed 4 bases, J shed 6 bases, and the junction held 6 bases outside the gene matches. In germline, CDR1 is MNHEY, CDR2 SMNVEV (reference sequence). The CDR3 covers 16 residues. The CDR3 reads CASSSLRLAGGDTQYF. The CDR3 bases are TGTGCCAGCAGTTCACTCCGACTAGCGGGAGGGGATACGCAGTATTTT.

The chain has TRBV5-1 and TRBJ1-2, with D possibly matching TRBD1 (6 bases). V was cut by 1 base and J by 6 bases, with 10 bases left in between. CDR1 is SGHRS, CDR2 YFSETQ, per germline. The CDR3 is 13 residues long. CDR3 region: CASSLLGGNGYTF. The CDR3 nucleotides read TGCGCCAGCAGCTTGCTAGGGGGTAATGGCTACACCTTC.

J is TRBJ1-2 and V is TRBV7-9; 9 bases match TRBD1. The CDR3 is 14 residues long. After removal of 1 base from V and 8 bases from J, the junction contained 5 bases not matched to a gene. The germline V gene encodes CDR1 SEHNR and CDR2 FQNEAQ (reference sequence). The CDR3 DNA reads as TGTGCCAGCAGCTTAGGACAGGGGGAAGGCGGCTACACCTTC. Its protein product is CASSLGQGEGGYTF.

V and J are TRBV27 and TRBJ1-1, with D perhaps TRBD1 (6 bases). CDR1 is MNHEY and CDR2 is SMNVEV in the germline V gene (reference sequence). This CDR3 has 15 residues. Trimming took off 3 bases at V and 1 base at J, with 12 bases between the two ends. In nucleotides, the CDR3 is TGTGCCAGCAGTTTTCAGGGGACGGCGAACACTGAAGCTTTCTTT. Translating it yields CASSFQGTANTEAFF.

This chain joins TRBV5-1 and TRBJ2-2, with 7 bases fitting TRBD2. Germline CDR1 and CDR2: SGHRS and YFSETQ. This CDR3 has 17 amino acids. Losses at the gene ends were 4 bases for V and 0 bases for J; bases not matched to a gene: 9. CDR3 in amino acids: CASSTGTSAANTGELFF. The DNA for the CDR3 is TGCGCCAGCAGCACCGGAACTAGCGCTGCGAACACCGGGGAGCTGTTTTTT.

CDR3 region: CASSQQETGTYEQYF. CDR3 DNA sequence: TGCGCCAGCAGCCAACAAGAGACAGGAACCTACGAGCAGTACTTC. The rearrangement joins TRBV5-1 to TRBJ2-7, with D tentatively TRBD1 (6 bases). Per germline, CDR1 SGHRS and CDR2 YFSETQ. V was shortened by 4 bases and J by 2 bases, with 16 bases between the two germline ends. CDR3 size: 15 residues.

The chain has TRBV14 and TRBJ2-7; 9 nucleotides align to TRBD1. The CDR3 extends over 13 amino acids. After removal of 2 bases from V and 6 bases from J, the junction contained 2 bases not matched to a gene. Germline V gene data show CDR1 as SGHDN and CDR2 as FVKESK. The DNA of the CDR3 is TGTGCCAGCAGCCAAATGACAGGGGGCGAGCAGTACTTC. This gives the protein CASSQMTGGEQYF.

The rearrangement uses TRBV7-8 and TRBJ2-1; TRBD1 is a possible D gene (6 bases). Germline CDR1 is SGHVS and CDR2 is FQNEAQ. Trimming took 5 bases from V and 2 from J, leaving 13 bases between them. There are 15 residues in the CDR3. CDR3 DNA: TGTGCCAGCAGCGCGGACAGTTCTGCCTACAATGAGCAGTTCTTC. Protein: CASSADSSAYNEQFF.

This clone has just a few counts. The CDR3 sequence: CASSLPPRTDTQYF. CDR3 coding DNA: TGTGCCAGCAGCTTGCCTCCCCGCACAGATACGCAGTATTTT. The chain couples TRBV5-8 to TRBJ2-3; D is undetermined. Trimming took off 1 base at V and 1 base at J, with 7 bases between the two ends. The CDR3 contains 14 residues. Germline CDR1 is SGHTS and CDR2 is YDEGEE.

This chain connects TRBV19 to TRBJ2-3, with TRBD2 matching over 10 bases. Germline loops: CDR1 LNHDA, CDR2 SQIVND (reference sequence). Trimming at V came to 6 bases and at J to 1 base, leaving 7 bases not matched to a gene. CDR3 length equals 16 residues. In nucleotides, the CDR3 is TGTGCCAGTAGGACCCTGGGGACTAGCGGCACAGATACGCAGTATTTT. Its translation: CASRTLGTSGTDTQYF.

This chain connects TRBV5-1 to TRBJ2-3; TRBD1 matches at 7 bases. The V segment lost 3 bases and the J segment 0 bases; nucleotides outside the gene matches: 7. CDR3 length: 16 residues. Germline-derived CDR1 and CDR2 are SGHRS and YFSETQ. CDR3 loop: CASSSTPTGSTDTQYF. The CDR3 bases are TGCGCCAGCAGCTCCACACCGACAGGGAGCACAGATACGCAGTATTTT.

The chain recombines TRBV7-2 with TRBJ1-2; TRBD1 matches 11 bases. The CDR3 length is 17 residues. With 1 base clipped from V and 4 bases from J, the junction kept 8 bases outside the gene matches. The germline V gene encodes CDR1 SGHTA and CDR2 FQGNSA. CDR3 DNA: TGTGCCAGCAGCTTAGGTGGACAGGGGGCTTCTGGCTATGGCTACACCTTC. Its translation is CASSLGGQGASGYGYTF.

The chain uses TRBV2 and TRBJ1-4; D is ambiguous. V shed 6 bases and J shed 5 bases, with 13 bases lying between them. The CDR3 is 14 amino acids. The germline CDR1 and CDR2 sequences are SNHLY and FYNNEI. This CDR3 is CASRLRTGNEKLFF. CDR3 DNA: TGTGCCAGCAGGCTCCGGACGGGAAATGAAAAACTGTTTTTT.

This clone was counted a few times. The chain employs TRBV5-1 and TRBJ1-1; D gene unclear. Germline lookup yields CDR1 SGHRS and CDR2 YFSETQ. Trimming shortened V by 4 bases and J by 4 bases, and 14 bases separated the two germline ends. CDR3 length: 14 residues. The CDR3 here is CASSPARASTEAFF. CDR3 DNA sequence: TGCGCCAGCAGCCCGGCGAGGGCGAGCACTGAAGCTTTCTTT.

This chain joins TRBV7-9 and TRBJ2-3; TRBD2 aligns across 7 bases. Germline values: CDR1 SEHNR, CDR2 FQNEAQ (reference sequence). V lost 3 bases, J lost 4 bases, and 7 bases stayed unmatched. The CDR3 length is 15 residues. DNA of the CDR3: TGTGCCAGCAGCTTGGGGGACTATGAACCAGATACGCAGTATTTT. Protein: CASSLGDYEPDTQYF.

This clone occurred a few times. The chain is built from TRBV19 and TRBJ1-5; no definite D call. Germline assignment: CDR1 LNHDA and CDR2 SQIVND (reference sequence). V was cut by 4 bases and J by 0 bases, with 10 bases left in between. There are 15 residues in the CDR3. CDR3 sequence reads: CASSTQAGSNQPQHF. CDR3 bases: TGTGCCAGTAGTACTCAGGCGGGTAGCAATCAGCCCCAGCATTTT.